The T cell receptor (beta chain) described here comes from a study of human T cells and chemical hapten exposure. Background on the study: Diphenylcyclopropenone was administered weekly to the scalp of patients throughout the approximately 25-week study.

Time point indicated: pre-sensitization, week 0. Indicated treatment: therapeutic diphenylcyclopropenone sensitization with weekly scalp DPC. Trimming took 1 base from V and 2 from J, leaving 11 bases between them. There are 14 residues in the CDR3. CDR1 DFQATT and CDR2 SNEGSKA come from the germline V gene (reference sequence). This clonotype showed up many times. TCRdb called the RACE reads again in MiXCR, with one record for every CDR3 protein. The table includes 180,000 or so distinct CDR3 sequences, around 30% detected once. This receptor was identified in a woman aged 25 to 39 with alopecia areata. Some clones in this sample may be carry-over from other donors' samples. V and J are TRBV20-1 and TRBJ1-1; D uncertain. The sequencing here drew on whole blood, taken in connection with sensitization to the hapten diphenylcyclopropenone (DPC). The CDR3 bases are TGCAGTGCTAGAGTGAGCTACGGAAACACTGAAGCTTTCTTT. Translating it yields CSARVSYGNTEAFF.